This is a list of T cell receptor beta chains from one sample in a study of CD8 T cells in ankylosing spondylitis. TCRdb recomputed calls from the 5' RACE reads with MiXCR, one row per CDR3 protein. Here the sample spans around 430,000 distinct CDR3 sequences, 17% being singletons. Sequencing used blood, either unsorted or a sorted T cell fraction (not recorded which). Receptors were obtained from a male donor with ankylosing spondylitis. Each CDR3 is given with its conserved first and last residue. D genes are given only for firm matches. The size of a clone is reported for some rows only, either as once, few or many, or as a class for expanded clones.

V	J	size	D	CDR3	DNA
TRBV4-1	TRBJ1-4	NA	TRBD1	CASSQEPDRYNEKLFF	TGCGCCAGCAGCCAAGAGCCGGACAGGTATAATGAAAAACTGTTTTTT
TRBV20-1	TRBJ1-5	NA	NA	CSARGDKNQPQHF	TGCAGTGCTAGAGGGGACAAGAATCAGCCCCAGCATTTT
TRBV20-1	TRBJ1-1	few	NA	CSAQTGGGVGAFF	TGCAGTGCCCAAACGGGGGGCGGTGTGGGAGCTTTCTTT
TRBV5-1	TRBJ1-2	few	NA	CASSLVEAYGYTF	TGCGCCAGCAGCTTGGTGGAGGCCTATGGCTACACCTTC
TRBV3-1	TRBJ2-1	NA	NA	CASSHRTKLYNEQFF	TGTGCCAGCAGCCACCGCACAAAACTGTACAATGAGCAGTTCTTC
TRBV6-5	TRBJ2-7	NA	TRBD1	CASSYAGQETYEQYF	TGTGCCAGCAGTTACGCGGGACAGGAGACCTACGAGCAGTACTTC
TRBV20-1	TRBJ2-1	few	NA	CSARDGQTYNEQFF	TGCAGTGCTAGAGATGGCCAGACTTACAATGAGCAGTTCTTC
TRBV7-3	TRBJ2-3	few	NA	CASSLTSSYDTQYF	TGTGCCAGCAGTCTCACTAGTTCCTACGATACGCAGTATTTT
TRBV6-6	TRBJ1-1	few	NA	CASRRQKNTEAFF	TGTGCCAGCAGGAGACAGAAGAACACTGAAGCTTTCTTT
TRBV4-2	TRBJ1-6	NA	NA	CASSQADSDNSPLHF	TGTGCCAGCAGCCAAGCGGACAGTGATAATTCACCCCTCCACTTT
TRBV12-3/TRBV12-4	TRBJ2-1	many	TRBD1	CASSFRTGGYNEQFF	TGTGCCAGCAGTTTTAGGACAGGGGGTTACAATGAGCAGTTCTTC
TRBV28	TRBJ2-1	NA	TRBD2	CASNSGLAGGPRFF	TGTGCCAGCAACTCGGGGCTAGCGGGAGGGCCTCGCTTCTTC
TRBV5-6	TRBJ2-3	NA	NA	CASSQQRDTQYF	TGTGCCAGCAGCCAACAACGAGATACGCAGTATTTT
TRBV7-6	TRBJ2-3	few	NA	CASSHSGSTSTDTQYF	TGTGCCAGCAGCCATTCAGGGAGTACCAGCACAGATACGCAGTATTTT
TRBV12-3/TRBV12-4	TRBJ2-1	many	TRBD2	CASKSGAAIVSYNEQFF	TGTGCCAGCAAAAGCGGGGCCGCAATAGTCTCCTACAATGAGCAGTTCTTC
TRBV7-2	TRBJ2-3	few	NA	CASSLAGSQYF	TGTGCCAGCAGCTTAGCGGGATCGCAGTATTTT
TRBV7-6	TRBJ2-5	NA	NA	CASSIRGGEETQYF	TGTGCCAGCAGCATCAGGGGGGGGGAAGAGACCCAGTACTTC
TRBV29-1	TRBJ2-3	many	TRBD2	CSVTSGRARDTQYF	TGCAGCGTAACTAGCGGGAGGGCCCGGGATACGCAGTATTTT
TRBV24-1	TRBJ2-1	few	TRBD2	CATSDQTSDTYNEQFF	TGTGCCACCAGTGACCAAACTAGCGACACCTACAATGAGCAGTTCTTC
TRBV29-1	TRBJ2-3	few	TRBD2	CSASTSGSTDTQYF	TGCAGCGCAAGCACTAGCGGGAGCACAGATACGCAGTATTTT
TRBV19	TRBJ2-1	once	TRBD2	CASRKTSGRSYNEQFF	TGTGCCAGTAGGAAGACTAGCGGGAGGAGCTACAATGAGCAGTTCTTC
TRBV5-6	TRBJ2-3	few	NA	CASSPRTGGVVDTQYF	TGTGCCAGCAGTCCAAGGACCGGCGGGGTGGTTGATACGCAGTATTTT